The entry below describes one TCR beta chain. What it binds is not known. The sample belongs to a study of CD8+ T cells in alopecia areata. Study information: Treatment of the treated patients consisted of oral tofacitinib, 5 to 10 mg twice daily.

Germline values: CDR1 SGHTA, CDR2 FQGNSA. The CDR3 has 14 amino acids. The V and J ends lost 4 bases and 4 bases respectively, with 13 bases between them. The authors extracted RNA and reverse transcribed it into cDNA as the sequencing template. Assay used: immunoSEQ multiplex PCR; TCRdb lists only in-frame clones, some missing. The sample comprises about 7,400 clones, about 70% of which are singletons, and 20% to 25% rests with the top ten. Alopecia areata patients provided lesional scalp punch biopsies and peripheral blood, both collected for the study. The study's findings and limits: The study found higher clonality in lesional than normal scalp, especially in alopecia totalis/universalis.

The rearrangement uses TRBV7-2 and TRBJ1-1; D perhaps matches TRBD1 (5 bases). The input for sequencing was skin, taken at week 0. This sequence originates from a human donor with alopecia areata. The CDR3 spells CASSSQGFGTEAFF. In nucleotides, the CDR3 is TGTGCCAGCAGCTCTCAGGGTTTCGGCACTGAAGCTTTCTTT.